This entry lists 17 T cell receptor beta chains sequenced from one sample in a study of T-cell reconstitution after alpha-beta-depleted transplantation in children. This sample's TCRbeta library carried unique molecular identifier barcodes. TCRdb ran MiXCR on the PCR reads and lists one entry per CDR3 protein. Altogether over 450,000 distinct CDR3 sequences are present, about 10% being singletons, with the ten largest covering approximately 2%. The sequencing here drew on PBMCs, taken before TCRalphabeta/CD19-depleted stem cell transplant. Source of these receptors: a child aged 2-15 years with inherited bone marrow failure, due to receive a stem cell transplant.

The chain joins TRBV7-2 to TRBJ1-2; D is uncertain. The CDR3 totals 11 residues. Looked up from germline, CDR1 is SGHTA and CDR2 is FQGNSA. The V gene lost 5 bases and the J gene lost 8 bases, with 9 bases spanning the gap. The CDR3 coding sequence is TGTGCCAGCAGCCCCGGCGTCGGCTACACCTTC. Translating it yields CASSPGVGYTF.

This clonotype occurred many times. The V call is TRBV24-1, the J call TRBJ2-1; 14 bases agree with TRBD2. The junction had 5 bases not matched to a gene; V was cut back by 4 bases and J by 7 bases. This CDR3 contains 16 residues. In germline, CDR1 is KGHDR, CDR2 SFDVKD. This CDR3 reads CATSDSTSGRGNEQFF. The CDR3 DNA reads as TGTGCCACCAGTGACTCGACTAGCGGGAGGGGGAATGAGCAGTTCTTC.

Ten or more counts support this clonotype. V usage is TRBV28 and J usage is TRBJ1-5; D unresolved. CDR1 and CDR2 (germline): MDHEN, SYDVKM. Trimming removed 2 bases at V and 5 bases at J, with 10 bases between. The CDR3 consists of 14 residues. CDR3 in amino acids: CASSLLPLYQPQHF. CDR3 nucleotides: TGTGCCAGCAGTTTACTACCCCTTTATCAGCCCCAGCATTTT.

The rearrangement uses TRBV11-1 and TRBJ2-5, with D uncertain. Trimming shortened V by 0 bases and J by 5 bases, and 7 bases separated the two germline ends. The germline CDR1 and CDR2 sequences are SGHAT and FQDESV (reference sequence). The CDR3 loop spans 13 amino acids. CDR3 loop: CASSLAVGETQYF. CDR3 nucleotide sequence: TGTGCCAGCAGCTTAGCGGTCGGGGAGACCCAGTACTTC.

This chain uses TRBV30 with TRBJ2-1; D is undetermined. The CDR3 is 13 residues long. Trimming cost V 4 bases and J 7 bases, with 14 bases left between them. Germline assignment: CDR1 GTSNPN and CDR2 SVGIG (reference sequence). CDR3 bases: TGTGCCTGGAACCGGGTCCTTCCGAATGAGCAGTTCTTC. Protein sequence: CAWNRVLPNEQFF.

The rearrangement links TRBV4-3 to TRBJ2-7, with 13 positions matching TRBD2. V shed 0 bases and J 12 bases; nucleotides not matched to a gene: 11. This CDR3 spans 16 amino acids. From germline, CDR1 is LGHNA and CDR2 YSLEER. The CDR3 DNA reads as TGCGCCAGCAGCCAAGATGGTGGGACTAGCGGGAAGGGTCTGTACTTC. It encodes CASSQDGGTSGKGLYF.

Only a few counts were recorded for this clonotype. The chain employs TRBV5-1 and TRBJ2-4, with TRBD2 matching over 9 bases. V was pared by 1 base and J by 1 base, with 3 bases of the junction left unmatched. Per the germline V gene, CDR1 is SGHRS and CDR2 is YFSETQ. The CDR3 contains 16 residues. CDR3 DNA: TGCGCCAGCAGCTTGACGGCGGGGGGGGCCAAAAACATTCAGTACTTC. This codes for CASSLTAGGAKNIQYF.

This clonotype has a count of ten or more. The rearrangement joins TRBV24-1 to TRBJ2-7, with a weak D call TRBD2 (5 bases). Germline-derived CDR1 and CDR2 are KGHDR and SFDVKD. Trimming left V 4 bases short and J 4 bases short, with 16 bases between. The CDR3 is made up of 15 amino acids. The chain's CDR3 is CATSDSSEETYEQYF. Here the CDR3 DNA reads TGTGCCACCAGTGACTCCTCGGAGGAAACTTACGAGCAGTACTTC.

In its sample, this clonotype was seen many times. V and J are TRBV5-1 and TRBJ1-1; 7 bases fit TRBD1. The V segment lost 4 bases and the J segment 5 bases; nucleotides outside the gene matches: 17. Germline V gives CDR1 SGHRS, CDR2 YFSETQ. This CDR3 has 17 residues. The CDR3: CASSPRQGPSVGTEAFF. The CDR3 DNA is TGCGCCAGCAGCCCGAGACAGGGCCCTTCCGTAGGGACTGAAGCTTTCTTT.

This clonotype occurred many times. The chain has TRBV24-1 and TRBJ2-2; 9 positions match TRBD2. The germline gives CDR1 KGHDR, CDR2 SFDVKD. V shed 0 bases and J 4 bases; nucleotides not matched to a gene: 2. This CDR3 is 16 amino acids long. The CDR3 nucleotides are TGTGCCACCAGTGATTTGTATAGCGGGAGCACCGGGGAGCTGTTTTTT. This translates into CATSDLYSGSTGELFF.

This clonotype has a count of ten or more. The rearrangement links TRBV20-1 to TRBJ2-1; D might be TRBD2 (6 bases). CDR1 and CDR2 (germline): DFQATT, SNEGSKA (reference sequence). The V and J ends lost 4 bases and 8 bases respectively, with 18 bases between them. The CDR3 has 14 residues. The CDR3 reads CSAMSGTSDHEQFF. In DNA form, the CDR3 reads TGCAGTGCTATGTCCGGGACTTCCGACCATGAGCAGTTCTTC.

This clonotype was counted ten times or more. The V gene is TRBV7-2, the J gene TRBJ2-7, with D perhaps assigned TRBD1 or TRBD2 (5 bases each). The CDR3 loop spans 14 amino acids. CDR1 and CDR2 (germline): SGHTA, FQGNSA. The ends were cut back, 7 bases at V and 3 bases at J, with 16 bases in the middle. CDR3 residues: CASNGTPGLYEQYF. The CDR3 DNA follows: TGTGCCAGCAACGGGACCCCCGGCCTCTACGAGCAGTACTTC.

There are many counts of this clonotype. V is TRBV6-5 and J is TRBJ2-5; D may be TRBD1 or TRBD2 (6 bases each). V was shortened by 0 bases and J by 5 bases, with 13 bases between the two germline ends. The CDR3 has 15 amino acids. The germline V gene encodes CDR1 MNHEY and CDR2 SVGAGI. This CDR3 is CASSYSRRGVETQYF. The CDR3 nucleotides are TGTGCCAGCAGTTACTCGAGGAGGGGGGTTGAGACCCAGTACTTC.

In this sample, this clonotype turned up many times. This sequence joins TRBV29-1 and TRBJ1-2, with 8 bases identical to TRBD1. Per the germline V gene, CDR1 is SQVTM and CDR2 is ANQGSEA. With V trimmed by 7 bases and J by 5 bases, 6 bases remained unmatched. This CDR3 region has 12 residues. The CDR3 region has the DNA TGCAGCGCCTTGACAGGGGTTTATGGCTACACCTTC. Translated: CSALTGVYGYTF.

This clonotype was detected many times. The rearrangement uses TRBV4-2 and TRBJ2-1, with a weak D call TRBD2 (5 bases). Germline V gives CDR1 LGHNA, CDR2 YNFKEQ. V gave up 0 bases and J gave up 8 bases, with 14 bases separating them. This CDR3 contains 15 residues. CDR3 residues: CASSQDMGSEDEQFF. The CDR3 nucleotides are TGTGCCAGCAGCCAAGATATGGGGAGTGAGGATGAGCAGTTCTTC.

The table lists this clonotype with a few counts. The CDR3 bases are TGTGCCAGCAGCCTCAGTCCATGGGGTAATCAGCCCCAGCATTTT. Translating it yields CASSLSPWGNQPQHF. This chain joins TRBV5-6 and TRBJ1-5; D is undetermined. V was pared by 4 bases and J by 4 bases, with 15 bases between. In germline, CDR1 is SGHDT, CDR2 YYEEEE. The CDR3 is 15 amino acids.

Notes on this clonotype: With a much larger clone just one base away, this may be a read error. Here the CDR3 omits its conserved ending phenylalanine or tryptophan, so a read error is the likely source. The CDR3, as DNA: TGTGCCAGCAGCTGGGGTCCCGGGATAAGCTCCTACAATGAGCAGTTCGTC. Amino acid sequence: CASSWGPGISSYNEQFV. The chain joins TRBV11-2 to TRBJ2-1; possibly TRBD2 for D (5 bases). Germline CDR1 SGHAT, CDR2 FQNNGV. Between the trimmed V and J ends, which lost 4 bases and 0 bases, there was a span of 16 bases. The CDR3 covers 17 residues.